The 9 T cell receptor beta chains presented below share a single source sample, sequenced in a study of spatial heterogeneity in lung cancer. The sample's time point: sample taken at primary tumor resection. TCRdb redid the calling of the 5' RACE reads with MiXCR, one entry per CDR3 protein. This table has about 800 distinct CDR3 sequences, 13% to 15% appearing once. Study-wide findings and caveats: Tracking of tumor mutation counts was seen in expanded intratumoral alpha and beta TCR counts.

Antigen specificity for these receptors is unknown. Sequencing used lung tumor tissue, obtained at surgery. All receptors derive from a male donor with early-stage non-small cell lung cancer.

On this clonotype: The library was prepared for alpha chains; this beta chain is a stray read, so its frequency means little. The chain is built from TRBV12-5 and TRBJ1-1; no clear D. Trimming pared 6 bases from V and 4 bases from J, leaving 12 bases between. CDR1 is LGHNT and CDR2 is FRNRAP in the germline V gene. The CDR3 spans 13 residues. Written as DNA, the CDR3 is TGTGCTAGTGGCAAGCCAGGCACCACTGAAGCTTTCTTT. Translating gives CASGKPGTTEAFF.

This clonotype was seen a handful of times. In a library made to pick up alpha chains, this beta chain is a stray read with a size that means little. The V gene is TRBV2, the J gene TRBJ1-5; 7 bases align to TRBD1. J lost 7 bases, V lost 3 bases, and 9 bases had no gene match. CDR3 length equals 15 residues. Germline V gene lookup returns CDR1 SNHLY and CDR2 FYNNEI. CDR3 DNA: TGTGCCAGCAGTGATAACGACAGGGAGTGGCAGCCCCAGCATTTT. It translates to CASSDNDREWQPQHF.

This clonotype ranks as medium-sized. Found in a library prepared for alpha chains, this beta chain is an off-target read, and its abundance has little meaning. V usage is TRBV9 and J usage is TRBJ2-5; no reliable D call. Trimming shortened V by 7 bases and J by 3 bases, and 16 bases separated the two germline ends. There are 14 residues in the CDR3. Per the germline V gene, CDR1 is SGDLS and CDR2 is YYNGEE. CDR3 region: CASSIGAKKETQYF. The CDR3 coding sequence is TGTGCCAGCTCCATTGGCGCGAAGAAAGAGACCCAGTACTTC.

Only a few counts were recorded for this clonotype. In a library made to pick up alpha chains, this beta chain is a stray read with a size that means little. The chain has TRBV7-2 and TRBJ2-5; D possibly corresponds to TRBD2 (5 bases). This CDR3 spans 17 amino acids. Germline CDR1 reads SGHTA; CDR2 reads FQGNSA. Trimming took 2 bases from V and 8 from J, leaving 24 bases between them. CDR3 nucleotide sequence: TGTGCCAGCAGCTTATTGTCGTCGGGCCAGCTCGCGGGTACCCAGTACTTC. It codes for CASSLLSSGQLAGTQYF.

Regarding this clonotype: This beta chain is a stray sequence in a library constructed for alpha chains; its clone size is not meaningful. The chain carries TRBV11-2 and TRBJ2-5, with 11 bases identical to TRBD2. The CDR3 consists of 16 residues. Germline V gives CDR1 SGHAT, CDR2 FQNNGV. After removal of 3 bases from V and 3 bases from J, the junction contained 6 bases not matched to a gene. DNA for the CDR3: TGTGCCAGCAGCTTCCCCGCGACTAGCGGGGAAGAGACCCAGTACTTC. It is translated as CASSFPATSGEETQYF.

By sample share, this clonotype is medium-sized (0.01 to 0.1%). This beta chain slipped into a library made for alpha chains as a stray read, so its size is not meaningful. The CDR3, as DNA: TGTGCCAGCTCACCCCTCGCGGGTAGTTTAGCCAAAAACATTCAGTACTTC. This encodes CASSPLAGSLAKNIQYF. The rearrangement joins TRBV18 to TRBJ2-4; a weak D match, TRBD2 (5 bases). V was trimmed by 3 bases and J by 0 bases, leaving 15 bases between them. This CDR3 contains 17 residues. The germline V gene encodes CDR1 KGHSH and CDR2 LQKENI.

This clonotype is labeled medium-sized. A library prepared for alpha chains yielded this beta chain as an off-target read; its size is of little meaning. The V call is TRBV18, the J call TRBJ2-5, with D possibly matching TRBD2 (6 bases). The ends were cut back, 3 bases at V and 4 bases at J, with 9 bases in the middle. This CDR3 spans 13 amino acids. Germline CDR1 KGHSH, CDR2 LQKENI. The CDR3 loop is CASSPGGGETQYF. The CDR3 bases are TGTGCCAGCTCACCGGGGGGAGGAGAGACCCAGTACTTC.

A single count supports this clonotype. This beta chain represents an off-target read in a library built for alpha chains; its size is of limited meaning. The genes are TRBV7-9 and TRBJ2-7, with 11 bases fitting TRBD1. CDR3 size: 14 residues. Germline CDR1 and CDR2: SEHNR and FQNEAQ (reference sequence). After removal of 5 bases from V and 1 base from J, the junction contained 1 base not matched to a gene. CDR3 nucleotides: TGTGCCAGCAGCGGGGACAGGGGGTCCTACGAGCAGTACTTC. This translates into CASSGDRGSYEQYF.

By share, this clonotype counts as medium-sized. The size of this beta chain means little, since it is a stray read in a library made for alpha chains. The chain couples TRBV2 to TRBJ2-7; TRBD1 agrees at 7 bases. Germline assignment: CDR1 SNHLY and CDR2 FYNNEI. This CDR3 has 12 residues. With V trimmed by 4 bases and J by 6 bases, 3 bases remained unmatched. The CDR3 spells CASSGQGVEQYF. Written as DNA, the CDR3 is TGTGCCAGCAGTGGGCAGGGGGTCGAGCAGTACTTC.